The 9 T cell receptor beta chains given below trace back to one sample, sequenced in a study of T cell changes during pregnancy in multiple sclerosis. Data came from immunoSEQ multiplex PCR; TCRdb stores just in-frame clones and leaves some out. Of around 59,000 clones detected, about 91% appear once; the ten largest clones hold approximately 0.69%. The specimen comprised CD4+ T cells from peripheral blood mononuclear cells, sampled in the first trimester of pregnancy. These receptors were collected from a female donor with multiple sclerosis, enrolled in a pregnancy study.

The chain uses TRBV5-3 and TRBJ2-1; D is unresolved. TRBV5-3 is an ORF, and what it does is uncertain. V was pared by 2 bases and J by 2 bases, with 11 bases between. This CDR3 has 15 residues. The DNA for the CDR3 is TGTGCCAGAAGCTTTTGGGCTGGGCCCTACAATGAGCAGTTCTTC. Protein product: CARSFWAGPYNEQFF.

This clone was counted only a few times. The chain has TRBV11-1 and TRBJ2-1, with 12 bases aligning to TRBD2. The CDR3 sequence is 17 residues long. Germline V gene data show CDR1 as SGHAT and CDR2 as FQDESV (reference sequence). With 4 bases clipped from V and 9 bases from J, the junction kept 13 bases outside the gene matches. CDR3 DNA: TGTGCCAGCAGCTCCCAACCCGGACTAGCGGGGTGGGGTGAGCAGTTCTTC. It yields the protein CASSSQPGLAGWGEQFF.

The CDR3 DNA reads TGCGCCAGCAGCCTCGGACAGAACACTGAAGCTTTCTTT. It yields the protein CASSLGQNTEAFF. The chain links TRBV4-3 to TRBJ1-1; D may be TRBD1 (5 bases). Germline V lookup: CDR1 LGHNA, CDR2 YSLEER. This CDR3 contains 13 residues. The ends were cut back, 4 bases at V and 1 base at J, with 7 bases in the middle.

The chain recombines TRBV9 with TRBJ2-2; 9 nucleotides align to TRBD2. The V segment lost 3 bases and the J segment 4 bases; nucleotides outside the gene matches: 7. There are 16 residues in the CDR3. Germline V gives CDR1 SGDLS, CDR2 YYNGEE. The CDR3: CASSGGGGAVTGELFF. The DNA for the CDR3 is TGTGCCAGCAGCGGGGGCGGGGGGGCGGTCACCGGGGAGCTGTTTTTT.

The V and J genes are TRBV19 and TRBJ1-5; a weak D match, TRBD1 (5 bases). In germline, CDR1 is LNHDA, CDR2 SQIVND (reference sequence). This CDR3 is built from 13 residues. Deletions cut 7 bases from V and 6 bases from J, with 13 bases between. The CDR3 DNA sequence: TGTGCCAGTAAATATCAGGGAAGTCAGCCCCAGCATTTT. Amino acids: CASKYQGSQPQHF.

This chain connects TRBV5-1 to TRBJ1-2; maybe TRBD1 (5 bases). Deletions cut 3 bases from V and 11 bases from J, with 11 bases between. The CDR3 sequence is 11 residues long. Germline-derived CDR1 and CDR2 are SGHRS and YFSETQ. The CDR3 is CASSSTAGYTF. The CDR3 nucleotides are TGCGCCAGCAGCTCGACAGCCGGATACACCTTC. The whole variable domain, remainder taken from reference TRBV5-1 and TRBJ1-2, is KAGVTQTPRYLIKTRGQQVTLSCSPISGHRSVSWYQQTPGQGLQFLFEYFSETQRNKGNFPGRFSGRQFSNSRSEMNVSTLELGDSALYLCASSSTAGYTFGSGTRLTVV.

The rearrangement joins TRBV19 to TRBJ2-2; D gene unclear. CDR3 length equals 12 residues. Germline V gives CDR1 LNHDA, CDR2 SQIVND (reference sequence). Trimming left V 3 bases short and J 8 bases short, with 7 bases between. This chain's CDR3 is CASSISTGELFF. The CDR3 DNA follows: TGTGCCAGTAGTATCAGTACAGGGGAGCTGTTTTTT.

The chain employs TRBV7-9 and TRBJ2-1; 7 bases match TRBD1. V was pared by 5 bases and J by 1 base, with 11 bases of the junction left unmatched. This CDR3 region has 17 residues. In germline, CDR1 is SEHNR, CDR2 FQNEAQ (reference sequence). The CDR3: CASSRQTGFGSYNEQFF. DNA of the CDR3: TGTGCCAGCAGCCGACAGACAGGGTTCGGGTCCTACAATGAGCAGTTCTTC.

This chain connects TRBV10-1 to TRBJ2-7; 8 bases are shared with TRBD1. The CDR3 covers 17 residues. V trimming: 0 bases; J trimming: 2 bases; junction bases outside the gene matches: 9. Germline CDR1 and CDR2: WNHNN and SYGVQD (reference sequence). CDR3 nucleotides: TGCGCCAGCAGTGAGTCCTTGACAGGGGACCCCACCTACGAGCAGTACTTC. Protein product: CASSESLTGDPTYEQYF.